The T cell receptor (beta chain) described here comes from a study of T cells in localized non-small cell lung cancer. Study outcomes and limitations: Uninvolved nearby lung showed the greatest T cell clonality, exceeding that found in tumor. Adjacent lung had a median roughly 53 of the 100 largest tumor clones.

The repertoire was sequenced with immunoSEQ multiplex PCR; TCRdb's copy has only in-frame clones and lacks some. The sample includes about 11,000 clones, 65% to 90% of them seen just once. Germline assignment: CDR1 SGHRS and CDR2 YFSETQ. V was trimmed by 2 bases and J by 6 bases, leaving 15 bases between them. CDR3 length: 15 residues. About this clone itself: Its target is unknown.

The chain joins TRBV5-1 to TRBJ2-1; weak D call: TRBD2 (5 bases). Here the sequenced sample was peripheral blood mononuclear cells, taken before any cancer treatment. The sequence came from a female donor older than 55 with stage II lung adenocarcinoma. CDR3 residues: CASSLTQRAGNEQFF. Written as DNA, the CDR3 is TGCGCCAGCAGCTTAACACAGAGGGCCGGCAATGAGCAGTTCTTC.